This T cell receptor (beta chain) originates from a study of T cells in Graves' hyperthyroidism and ophthalmopathy. Study-level results: Ophthalmopathy was distinguished from stable hyperthyroidism by 13 V-J signatures.

RNA transcripts provided the source from which TCR beta CDR3 regions were amplified. The HTBI primer set drove a first-round RT-PCR of the TCR CDR3. TCRdb called the multiplex PCR reads again in MiXCR, with one record for every CDR3 protein. The sample lists some 740,000 distinct CDR3 sequences, around 15% occurring once. The trim removed 5 bases at V and 5 bases at J, leaving 7 bases unmatched. The CDR3 runs 15 residues. The germline V gene encodes CDR1 SGHTA and CDR2 FQGNSA. This clonotype was found many times. Its antigen is unidentified. Specimen: blood. The chain combines TRBV7-2 with TRBJ2-7; 12 bases match TRBD2. The clonotype was recovered from a woman aged 18-30 years with Graves' hyperthyroidism. The CDR3 DNA is TGTGCCAGCAGCCTTAGACTAGCGGGAGACCACGAGCAGTACTTC. Its protein product is CASSLRLAGDHEQYF.